This TCR beta chain originates from a study of blood T cell repertoires in COVID-19. Study-level background: Specimens from acute and convalescent COVID-19 originated in the United States, Italy and Spain. T cells, B-cell-depleted T cells, or PBMCs supplied cDNA or gDNA.

Per the original methods: Estimation of nucleated cell counts relied on the amplification of reference gene primers. Produced via immunoSEQ multiplex PCR; TCRdb's table is partial and in-frame only. That table furnishes V, J and clone size, whereas the DNA furnished D and trimming. The sample holds tens of thousands of clones; roughly nine tenths are singletons and the top ten take 1.5% to 2%. This clone was recorded only once. CDR3 length: 15 amino acids. Germline V CDR1 and CDR2: SGDLS, YYNGEE. J was trimmed by 5 bases and V by 3 bases; bases with no gene match: 10. Source material: peripheral blood. The chain uses TRBV9 and TRBJ2-7; TRBD1 aligns across 8 bases. This clonotype was obtained from a man aged 55 to 70 with acute or convalescent COVID-19. CDR3 in DNA: TGTGCCAGCAGCGCTCGGACAGGGCCGTCCAACGAGCAGTACTTC. Its translation: CASSARTGPSNEQYF.